Each of the 17 T cell receptor beta chains below was sequenced from the same sample in a study of T cell clones after liver transplantation. Sequencing used immunoSEQ multiplex PCR; TCRdb keeps in-frame clones, though not all of them. The table includes roughly 70,000 clones, 90% detected once. This specimen was CD4+ T cells from blood, taken before liver transplant. The origin of the receptors is a human donor who received a liver transplant.

The chain has TRBV18 and TRBJ2-7; 10 nucleotides align to TRBD2. Germline V gives CDR1 KGHSH, CDR2 LQKENI. V lost 8 bases to trimming and J lost 1 base; unmatched junction nucleotides: 5. CDR3 size: 14 residues. CDR3 loop: CASASSGGSYEQYF. The CDR3, as DNA: TGTGCCAGCGCCTCTAGCGGGGGATCCTACGAGCAGTACTTC.

The CDR3 here is CASSARTSGSTNEQFF. As DNA, the CDR3 is TGTGCCAGCAGCGCCAGGACTAGCGGGAGTACGAATGAGCAGTTCTTC. This sequence joins TRBV7-3 and TRBJ2-1; 13 bases are a match to TRBD2. The germline gives CDR1 SGHTA, CDR2 FQGTGA. J was trimmed by 7 bases and V by 5 bases; bases with no gene match: 8. There are 16 residues in the CDR3.

This clone was counted a single time. The rearrangement joins TRBV21-1 to TRBJ2-7; the table's D gene call, TRBD2, was not cross checked with the DNA. TRBV21-1 is a documented pseudogene. The CDR3 has 19 residues. This CDR3 is CASSKGTWTSGRTSDEQYF. Here the CDR3 DNA reads TGTGCCAGCAGCAAAGGGACATGGACTAGCGGGAGGACTTCCGACGAGCAGTACTTC.

The V call is TRBV30, the J call TRBJ1-2, with a tentative D call TRBD1 (5 bases). Germline V gene data show CDR1 as GTSNPN and CDR2 as SVGIG (reference sequence). This CDR3 contains 13 residues. V was pared by 3 bases and J by 8 bases, with 16 bases between. In nucleotides, the CDR3 is TGTGCCTGGAGCCGTGCGGGGGTTCAGGGCTACACCTTC. This translates into CAWSRAGVQGYTF.

The rearrangement links TRBV19 to TRBJ1-5, with 8 bases identical to TRBD1. CDR3 size: 15 residues. The ends lost 4 bases at V and 1 base at J; junction bases unmatched: 3. Germline V gives CDR1 LNHDA, CDR2 SQIVND (reference sequence). This CDR3 reads CASSTQGGSNQPQHF. CDR3 nucleotides: TGTGCCAGTAGTACACAGGGGGGGAGCAATCAGCCCCAGCATTTT.

This clone was detected once. The chain combines TRBV9 with TRBJ2-1; 10 positions match TRBD2. V gave up 1 base and J gave up 7 bases; unmatched junction bases: 5. The CDR3 runs to 15 residues. Germline CDR1 and CDR2: SGDLS and YYNGEE. CDR3 DNA sequence: TGTGCCAGCAGCGTATCTAGCGGGAGTTGGAATGAGCAGTTCTTC. Translated, it gives CASSVSSGSWNEQFF.

The genes are TRBV2 and TRBJ2-5; 7 bases map to TRBD2. Unmatched junction bases numbered 0, after V lost 4 bases and J lost 1 base. This CDR3 has 13 amino acids. Looked up from germline, CDR1 is SNHLY and CDR2 is FYNNEI. CDR3 sequence reads: CASSGTSQETQYF. The CDR3 nucleotides are TGTGCCAGCAGTGGGACTAGCCAAGAGACCCAGTACTTC.

This clone was found a few times. The chain joins TRBV5-1 to TRBJ2-7; D might be TRBD1 or TRBD2, each matching 5 bases. V lost 0 bases, J lost 1 base, and 14 bases lay in between. CDR1 is SGHRS, CDR2 YFSETQ, per germline. The CDR3 covers 16 residues. CDR3 amino acids: CASSLEFGDPSYEQYF. CDR3 bases: TGCGCCAGCAGCTTGGAGTTCGGGGACCCATCCTACGAGCAGTACTTC.

CDR3 loop: CASRTTGELFF. The CDR3 bases are TGTGCCAGCAGGACCACCGGGGAGCTGTTTTTT. The chain joins TRBV7-6 to TRBJ2-2; D gene unclear. Trimming took 6 bases from V and 4 from J, leaving 3 bases between them. The CDR3 totals 11 residues. Germline V gene lookup returns CDR1 SGHVS and CDR2 FNYEAQ.

This sequence joins TRBV7-2 and TRBJ2-1, with D possibly matching TRBD2 (5 bases). This CDR3 comprises 15 residues. V lost 5 bases and J 0 bases, leaving 11 bases between the germline ends. Per the germline V gene, CDR1 is SGHTA and CDR2 is FQGNSA. Here the CDR3 DNA reads TGTGCCAGCAGCCCCAAGCGGAGCTCCTACAATGAGCAGTTCTTC. It encodes CASSPKRSSYNEQFF. Variable domain in full (rest from reference TRBV7-2 and TRBJ2-1): GAGVSQSPSNKVTEKGKDVELRCDPISGHTALYWYRQSLGQGLEFLIYFQGNSAPDKSGLPSDRFSAERTGGSVSTLTIQRTQQEDSAVYLCASSPKRSSYNEQFFGPGTRLTVL.

This chain connects TRBV19 to TRBJ2-1, with TRBD2 matching over 7 bases. The CDR3 has 15 amino acids. With 3 bases clipped from V and 4 bases from J, the junction kept 6 bases outside the gene matches. The germline V gene encodes CDR1 LNHDA and CDR2 SQIVND (reference sequence). The CDR3 sequence: CASSMGGAVYNEQFF. The CDR3 coding sequence is TGTGCCAGTAGTATGGGAGGGGCTGTATACAATGAGCAGTTCTTC.

J is TRBJ2-3 and V is TRBV15, with 11 bases identical to TRBD1. V lost 6 bases, J lost 4 bases, and 6 bases stayed unmatched. The CDR3 consists of 15 residues. Germline CDR1 and CDR2: LNHNV and YYDKDF (reference sequence). The CDR3 region has the DNA TGTGCCACCAGTCCCGGGACAGGGGGGTCAGATACGCAGTATTTT. It translates to CATSPGTGGSDTQYF.

V is TRBV4-3 and J is TRBJ2-1; D gene unclear. This CDR3 region has 16 residues. The germline V and J ends were trimmed by 4 bases and 5 bases, with 18 bases remaining between them. Germline CDR1 is LGHNA and CDR2 is YSLEER. CDR3 sequence reads: CASSRPASPINNEQFF. The CDR3 nucleotides are TGCGCCAGCAGCCGCCCCGCCTCGCCCATTAACAATGAGCAGTTCTTC.

This clone was counted a single time. This same CDR3 is encoded by further DNA sequences in the sample. This chain joins TRBV7-9 and TRBJ2-1; D unclear. CDR1 and CDR2 from the germline V gene are SEHNR and FQNEAQ (reference sequence). CDR3 length: 12 residues. The V end was cut by 2 bases, the J end by 3 bases, with 2 bases between. The CDR3 DNA reads TGTGCCAGCAGCTTAAGCTACAATGAGCAGTTCTTC. It yields the protein CASSLSYNEQFF. Full variable domain (outside the CDR3, taken from reference TRBV7-9 and TRBJ2-1): DTGVSQNPRHKITKRGQNVTFRCDPISEHNRLYWYRQTLGQGPEFLTYFQNEAQLEKSRLLSDRFSAERPKGSFSTLEIQRTEQGDSAMYLCASSLSYNEQFFGPGTRLTVL.

The chain uses TRBV2 and TRBJ2-5; 14 bases are a match to TRBD2. The V gene end was trimmed by 6 bases and the J gene end by 7 bases; junction bases not matched to a gene: 4. The CDR3 has 14 amino acids. Germline V gene sequence: CDR1 SNHLY, CDR2 FYNNEI. The CDR3 region is CASSLGLAGATQYF. The DNA for the CDR3 is TGTGCCAGCAGCCTGGGACTAGCGGGAGCGACCCAGTACTTC.

The chain uses TRBV27 and TRBJ2-7; 10 bases line up with TRBD2. The CDR3 contains 14 residues. CDR1 and CDR2 from the germline V gene are MNHEY and SMNVEV (reference sequence). The junction had 3 bases not matched to a gene; V was cut back by 5 bases and J by 2 bases. CDR3 protein: CASSQLAGAYEQYF. In DNA form, the CDR3 reads TGTGCCAGCAGTCAGCTAGCGGGAGCCTACGAGCAGTACTTC.

The chain employs TRBV9 and TRBJ2-5; D call uncertain. With 0 bases removed from V and 5 bases from J, the gap between germline ends came to 17 bases. The CDR3 has 16 residues. The germline V gene encodes CDR1 SGDLS and CDR2 YYNGEE. CDR3 residues: CASSVDFSDRAETQYF. CDR3 in DNA: TGTGCCAGCAGCGTAGACTTCAGCGACCGCGCTGAGACCCAGTACTTC.